The rows below give T cell receptor beta chains drawn from one sample of a study of cytomegalovirus exposure and HLA in healthy donors. Using immunoSEQ multiplex PCR, the repertoire was profiled, and TCRdb retains in-frame clones only, with some absent. The repertoire holds 150,000 to 200,000 clones, with about 89% as singletons. Specimen: PBMCs. All receptors derive from a man aged 18 to 35 in good health and CMV-seropositive. Both conserved end residues are part of each CDR3. D genes are given only for firm matches. For some rows the clone size is stated as once, few or many, or as a class when expanded; others skip it.

d_gene	abundance	v_gene	j_gene	CDR3aa	CDR3nt
TRBD1	few	TRBV18	TRBJ2-7	CASSKGQVISYEQYF	TGTGCCAGCTCGAAGGGACAGGTTATATCCTACGAGCAGTACTTC
-	few	TRBV13	TRBJ1-6	CASSLLNSPLHF	TGTGCCAGCAGCCTTCTAAATTCACCCCTCCACTTT
-	few	TRBV11-2	TRBJ2-1	CASDHLGGSYNEQFF	TGTGCCAGCGACCACCTTGGGGGGTCCTACAATGAGCAGTTCTTC
TRBD2	-	TRBV19	TRBJ2-7	CASSPSGRPSSYEQYF	TGTGCCAGTAGCCCTAGCGGGAGGCCGAGCTCCTACGAGCAGTACTTC
TRBD2	-	TRBV4-1	TRBJ2-2	CASSQVSGRRDGELFF	TGCGCCAGCAGCCAAGTGAGCGGGAGAAGAGACGGGGAGCTGTTTTTT
-	-	TRBV4-3	TRBJ2-7	CASSPESGEVNEQYF	TGCGCCAGCAGCCCAGAGTCCGGGGAAGTTAACGAGCAGTACTTC
-	few	TRBV18	TRBJ2-5	CASSPPGGSGETQYF	TGTGCCAGCTCACCCCCGGGGGGCAGCGGGGAGACCCAGTACTTC
-	once	TRBV27	TRBJ1-3	CASSPRGEGNTIYF	TGTGCCAGCAGTCCCCGGGGAGAAGGAAACACCATATATTTT
-	-	TRBV9	TRBJ2-1	CASGSLGSYNEQFF	TGTGCCAGCGGGAGCTTAGGGTCCTACAATGAGCAGTTCTTC
-	-	TRBV19	TRBJ1-2	CASSTGGLYGYTF	TGTGCCAGTAGTACGGGGGGACTTTATGGCTACACCTTC
-	-	TRBV6-1	TRBJ1-2	CAVQGTYGYTF	TGTGCCGTACAGGGTACCTATGGCTACACCTTC
TRBD1	-	TRBV18	TRBJ1-2	CASSPGQVGYTF	TGTGCCAGCTCACCTGGACAGGTTGGCTACACCTTC
-	-	TRBV6-1	TRBJ1-2	CASRPQGSVDGYTF	TGTGCCAGCAGACCTCAGGGCTCGGTAGATGGCTACACCTTC
-	-	TRBV7-2	TRBJ2-7	CASSFRPHSSYEQYF	TGTGCCAGCAGCTTTAGACCCCACAGCTCCTACGAGCAGTACTTC
-	-	TRBV4-3	TRBJ2-2	CASSQSTVGTGELFF	TGCGCCAGCAGCCAATCGACAGTGGGGACCGGGGAGCTGTTTTTT
-	-	TRBV5-4	TRBJ1-1	CASSLTPRGTEAFF	TGTGCCAGCAGCTTGACCCCTAGGGGCACTGAAGCTTTCTTT
-	-	TRBV6-5	TRBJ2-1	CASSYNSGEQFF	TGTGCCAGCAGTTACAATTCCGGTGAGCAGTTCTTC
TRBD1	-	TRBV9	TRBJ1-6	CASSAEPRGSSPLHF	TGTGCCAGCAGCGCAGAACCCAGGGGGAGTTCACCCCTCCACTTT
TRBD2	-	TRBV29-1	TRBJ2-4	CSVEGRLAGGLAKNIQYF	TGCAGCGTTGAGGGGCGCTTAGCGGGAGGACTAGCCAAAAACATTCAGTACTTC
-	-	TRBV7-2	TRBJ2-7	CASSPGYEQYF	TGTGCCAGCAGCCCCGGCTACGAGCAGTACTTC
TRBD2	few	TRBV7-9	TRBJ2-1	CASSTGTSLNEQFF	TGTGCCAGCAGCACCGGGACTAGCCTCAATGAGCAGTTCTTC
TRBD1	-	TRBV5-1	TRBJ2-7	CASSRGQGATSEQYF	TGCGCCAGCAGCCGAGGACAGGGGGCAACCTCCGAGCAGTACTTC
-	-	TRBV27	TRBJ2-5	CASSFKRARQETQYF	TGTGCCAGCAGTTTCAAGCGGGCGCGCCAAGAGACCCAGTACTTC
TRBD1	-	TRBV2	TRBJ2-7	CANRDSYYEQYF	TGTGCCAACCGGGACAGCTACTACGAGCAGTACTTC
-	-	TRBV18	TRBJ2-7	CASSPLKFGEQYF	TGTGCCAGCTCACCACTGAAATTCGGCGAGCAGTACTTC
-	-	TRBV18	TRBJ1-2	CASSEVNRAVYGYTF	TGTGCCAGCTCGGAAGTGAACAGGGCCGTCTATGGCTACACCTTC
TRBD2	-	TRBV5-4	TRBJ2-1	CASSFSSGSADEQFF	TGTGCCAGCAGCTTTTCGAGCGGGAGTGCGGATGAGCAGTTCTTC
-	-	TRBV5-8	TRBJ1-1	CASKQNTEAFF	TGTGCCAGCAAGCAGAACACTGAAGCTTTCTTT
-	once	TRBV11-2	TRBJ2-7	CASSLDLGVSYEQYF	TGTGCCAGCAGCTTAGACCTAGGGGTATCCTACGAGCAGTACTTC
-	-	TRBV5-1	TRBJ1-1	CASSTGQGREAFF	TGCGCCAGCAGTACGGGCCAGGGTCGGGAAGCTTTCTTT
-	-	TRBV6-6	TRBJ2-3	CASSIHADTQYF	TGTGCCAGCAGTATTCACGCGGATACGCAGTATTTT
-	-	TRBV2	TRBJ1-2	CASSATGFGGYTF	TGTGCCAGCAGTGCAACAGGGTTCGGCGGCTACACCTTC
-	-	TRBV7-3	TRBJ1-1	CASSLGSTEAFF	TGTGCCAGCAGCTTAGGCAGCACTGAAGCTTTCTTT
-	-	TRBV13	TRBJ1-6	CASGGVNSPLHF	TGTGCCAGCGGGGGGGTTAATTCACCCCTCCACTTT
TRBD1	-	TRBV15	TRBJ2-1	CATGTVQGAGMIGQFF	TGTGCCACCGGTACCGTCCAGGGGGCTGGGATGATAGGGCAGTTCTTC
-	-	TRBV20-1	TRBJ1-2	CSAGTFNGYTF	TGCAGTGCTGGGACATTCAATGGCTACACCTTC
TRBD1	-	TRBV5-1	TRBJ2-3	CASSGPLDREDTQYF	TGCGCCAGCAGCGGCCCCCTGGACAGGGAAGATACGCAGTATTTT
TRBD1	-	TRBV7-3	TRBJ2-7	CASSLTGGVGDEQYF	TGTGCCAGCAGCTTGACAGGGGGCGTTGGGGACGAGCAGTACTTC
-	once	TRBV27	TRBJ2-6	CASSLSIQAGANVLTF	TGTGCCAGCAGTTTATCGATCCAGGCGGGGGCCAACGTCCTGACTTTC
-	-	TRBV30	TRBJ2-7	CAWSADYEQYF	TGTGCCTGGAGTGCAGACTACGAGCAGTACTTC